Listed below are T cell receptor beta chains from one sample, sequenced in a study of response to subunit inactivated influenza vaccine. TCRdb reprocessed the RT-PCR reads via MiXCR and lists one record per CDR3 protein. This repertoire shows approximately 700,000 distinct CDR3 sequences, 15% to 17% found once; its top ten account for roughly 12%. The material sequenced was PBMCs from blood, taken less than 13 days after vaccination. These receptors all stem from a man aged 45 to 65 who received an inactivated influenza vaccine. The CDR3 runs from the conserved cysteine through the conserved F or W. The D gene is left open where the match is weak. Clone size is stated in some rows and not others, as once, few, many or a class when expanded.

length	size	V	J	D	DNA	CDR3
10	.	TRBV7-9	TRBJ2-1	.	TGTGCCAGTGGGTCCGTGGAGCAGTTCTTC	CASGSVEQFF
14	.	TRBV6-5	TRBJ2-5	.	TGTGCCAGCAGTTACTGGGGCCGGCAAGAGACCCAGTACTTC	CASSYWGRQETQYF
17	few	TRBV6-2/TRBV6-3	TRBJ2-2	TRBD2	TGTGCCAGCAGTTACTCGGCGCTAGCGGGAAGGACCGGGGAGCTGTTTTTT	CASSYSALAGRTGELFF
14	few	TRBV7-6	TRBJ2-2	.	TGTGCCAGCAGCCTAGGGGCCGTGGGCGGGGAGCTGTTTTTT	CASSLGAVGGELFF
13	few	TRBV27	TRBJ2-7	.	TGTGCCAGCAGTGCTCTGGCAACCTACGAGCAGTACTTC	CASSALATYEQYF
11	.	TRBV29-1	TRBJ1-2	.	TGCAGCGTTGCAGGGAGCTATGGCTACACCTTC	CSVAGSYGYTF
17	few	TRBV5-5	TRBJ2-3	TRBD2	TGTGCCAGCAGCTTGGCGGCCAGCGGGAGTGGGACAGATACGCAGTATTTT	CASSLAASGSGTDTQYF
15	.	TRBV29-1	TRBJ2-7	TRBD2	TGCAGCGTTGGATTCCTAGCGGGAACCTCCTACGAGCAGTACTTC	CSVGFLAGTSYEQYF
16	few	TRBV9	TRBJ2-2	.	TGTGCCAGCAGCTTGACCGGGACAACGAACACCGGGGAGCTGTTTTTT	CASSLTGTTNTGELFF
13	.	TRBV10-3	TRBJ2-1	TRBD1	TGTACCATCAAGACAGGGCATAACAATGAGCAGTTCTTC	CTIKTGHNNEQFF
16	few	TRBV5-1	TRBJ2-7	TRBD1	TGCGCCAGCAGCTTGGGATTCGGGACAGGGGTGTTCGAGCAGTACTTC	CASSLGFGTGVFEQYF
14	many	TRBV29-1	TRBJ2-1	.	TGCAGCGTTGATCCAGCTGGCTCCTACAATGAGCAGTTCTTC	CSVDPAGSYNEQFF
16	.	TRBV9	TRBJ1-2	.	TGTGCCAGCAGCCCCCACGGGGGGCAAAAGGGCGTCGGCTACACCTTC	CASSPHGGQKGVGYTF
15	.	TRBV5-1	TRBJ2-7	.	TGCGCCAGCAGCAGGGGCGACCTCGGCTCCTACGAGCAGTACTTC	CASSRGDLGSYEQYF
16	few	TRBV12-3/TRBV12-4	TRBJ2-3	TRBD1	TGTGCCAGCAGTTCCGCGTTGACAGGGAATCCAGATACGCAGTATTTT	CASSSALTGNPDTQYF
17	many	TRBV5-6	TRBJ2-2	TRBD2	TGTGCCAGCAGACGACTAGCGGGAGGTCGGAACACCGGGGAGCTGTTTTTT	CASRRLAGGRNTGELFF
15	.	TRBV30	TRBJ2-1	.	TGTGCCTGGTCAGGACAGTCCCTTTACGGCAATGAGCAGTTCTTC	CAWSGQSLYGNEQFF
15	few	TRBV5-1	TRBJ2-2	.	TGCGCCAGCAGCGGGACCAGGGGTTACACCGGGGAGCTGTTTTTT	CASSGTRGYTGELFF
17	few	TRBV20-1	TRBJ1-6	.	TGCAGTGCTAGTAAAGGAATAGCCTCCTCCTATAATTCACCCCTCCACTTT	CSASKGIASSYNSPLHF
17	few	TRBV9	TRBJ1-6	.	TGTGCCAGCAGCGTAAACGAGGGGCGAGGGAGACGTTCACCCCTCCACTTT	CASSVNEGRGRRSPLHF
22	.	TRBV3-1	TRBJ2-4	TRBD1	TGTGCCAGCAGCCAAGGGGGAATGAGGGGCAGGGGGCGCGATAAAGCCAAAAACATTCAGTACTTC	CASSQGGMRGRGRDKAKNIQYF
16	.	TRBV7-2	TRBJ2-7	.	TGTGCCAGCAGCTTAAGTCGGAATCCCTTTTCTTACGAGCAGTACTTC	CASSLSRNPFSYEQYF
16	.	TRBV24-1	TRBJ2-1	TRBD1	TGTGCCACCAGTGACCTGGGACAGGGGACAGGCAATGAGCAGTTCTTC	CATSDLGQGTGNEQFF
14	many	TRBV5-1	TRBJ1-1	TRBD1	TGCGCCAGCCGCGAACAGGGGTTTAGGACTGAAGCTTTCTTT	CASREQGFRTEAFF
13	.	TRBV5-4	TRBJ2-3	.	TGTGCCAGCAGATTGAGGGGATATGATACGCAGTATTTT	CASRLRGYDTQYF
15	few	TRBV5-1	TRBJ2-5	TRBD2	TGCGCCAGCAGCGCCAGACTAGCGGGGGGGACTCATCAGTACTTC	CASSARLAGGTHQYF
13	few	TRBV5-1	TRBJ2-7	.	TGCGCCAGCAGCACTGACCACTCCTACGAGCAGTACTTC	CASSTDHSYEQYF
14	.	TRBV30	TRBJ2-7	TRBD1	TGTGCCTGGAGTCGAGGGCAGGGGGCGAACGAGCAGTACTTC	CAWSRGQGANEQYF
14	few	TRBV4-1	TRBJ2-1	.	TGCGCCAGCAGCCAAGGAGGGGGGGTCAATGAGCAGTTCTTC	CASSQGGGVNEQFF
15	.	TRBV4-3	TRBJ2-7	.	TGCGCCAGCAGCCAAGAACCCAAGCGGTCCTACGAGCAGTACTTC	CASSQEPKRSYEQYF
13	.	TRBV12-3/TRBV12-4	TRBJ1-5	.	TGTGCCAGCAGTTTAACAGGGAGTATTGCCCAGCATTTT	CASSLTGSIAQHF
14	.	TRBV7-9	TRBJ2-5	.	TGTGCCGGCACTAGGCGGGGAAACGAAGAGACCCAGTACTTC	CAGTRRGNEETQYF
16	few	TRBV5-1	TRBJ2-1	TRBD2	TGCGCCAGCAGCTTGGAGACTAGCGGGGGGGCCAGTGAGCAGTTCTTC	CASSLETSGGASEQFF
17	.	TRBV7-6	TRBJ2-7	.	TGTGCCAGCAGCTTAGGCCCGACAGGACTAAAACCTTACGAGCAGTACTTC	CASSLGPTGLKPYEQYF
15	few	TRBV7-3	TRBJ2-3	TRBD2	TGTGCCAGCAGTAGACTAGCGGGATCACTAAATACGCAGTATTTT	CASSRLAGSLNTQYF
17	many	TRBV18	TRBJ1-3	.	TGTGCCAGCTCACCACCCCCGGACGGTCGCTCTGGAAACACCATATATTTT	CASSPPPDGRSGNTIYF
16	.	TRBV6-1	TRBJ2-3	.	TGTGCCAGCAGCCTTCTTGGCGGGGCAGGGGGAGATACGCAGTATTTT	CASSLLGGAGGDTQYF
14	.	TRBV20-1	TRBJ2-7	.	TGCAGTGCAAGGGACATGTATCGCGTTAGCGAGCAGTACTTC	CSARDMYRVSEQYF
14	.	TRBV7-2	TRBJ1-6	.	TGTGCCAGCAGCTTAGCTGGGAAGGATTCACCCCTCCACTTT	CASSLAGKDSPLHF
16	many	TRBV5-1	TRBJ2-3	.	TGCGCCAGCAGCTTCGCCGTAACGGGGGGCCCAGATACGCAGTATTTT	CASSFAVTGGPDTQYF
10	.	TRBV29-1	TRBJ2-3	.	TGCAGCGTTGAAAAGGGTACGCAGTATTTT	CSVEKGTQYF
17	few	TRBV7-8	TRBJ2-4	TRBD1	TGTGCCAGCAGCTTAGCCGGGGCAGGGGGTGCCAAAAACATTCAGTACTTC	CASSLAGAGGAKNIQYF
16	.	TRBV9	TRBJ2-5	TRBD2	TGTGCCAGCAGCGTGGCTAGCGGGAGAGGAGAAGAGACCCAGTACTTC	CASSVASGRGEETQYF
15	few	TRBV24-1	TRBJ2-2	.	TGTGCCACCAGTGATCGGACTACCCGAGCCGGGGAGCTGTTTTTT	CATSDRTTRAGELFF
15	few	TRBV5-1	TRBJ1-1	.	TGCGCCAGCAGCTTGGTTCAGGGGAGGAACACTGAAGCTTTCTTT	CASSLVQGRNTEAFF
12	few	TRBV11-2	TRBJ2-5	TRBD2	TGTGCCAGCAGGAGGGAGGGTGGGACCCAGTACTTC	CASRREGGTQYF
14	.	TRBV5-1	TRBJ1-5	.	TGCGCCAGCAGCTTAACAGGGTACAATCAGCCCCAGCATTTT	CASSLTGYNQPQHF
16	.	TRBV5-1	TRBJ2-5	TRBD2	TGCGCCAGCAGCCGACTAGCGGGAGGTCGGGAAGAGACCCAGTACTTC	CASSRLAGGREETQYF
12	.	TRBV7-9	TRBJ1-1	.	TGTGCCAGCAGGTACAGTAACACTGAAGCTTTCTTT	CASRYSNTEAFF